Listed below are T cell receptor beta chains from one sample, sequenced in a study of OX40 agonist ivuxolimab in advanced cancers. Data came from immunoSEQ multiplex PCR; TCRdb stores just in-frame clones and leaves some out. The sample lists roughly 65,000 clones; about 90% were seen once. The sample in question was CD4+ or CD8+ T cells sorted from blood, obtained in a trial of the OX40 agonist ivuxolimab. The receptors originated from an adult with an advanced solid tumor such as melanoma, head and neck, liver or kidney cancer. Each CDR3 is given without its conserved first and last residue. D genes are given only for firm matches. Clone size, where shown, is once, few, many, or a class for clones that have expanded.

NA | NA | TRBV6-6 | ASSYSRNYGYT
TRBD2 | NA | TRBV29-1 | SVKLDGTSGRKGNEQF
NA | NA | TRBV5-1 | ASSFMGLDGYT
NA | NA | TRBV28 | ASRSRLSEQF
NA | NA | TRBV6-5 | ASTIRWGNTEAF
NA | NA | TRBV4-1 | ASSQEAASRNQPQH
TRBD1 | once | TRBV28 | ASTLPKGAVGTPEAF
NA | once | TRBV6-5 | ASSYRDSTDTQY
NA | NA | TRBV9 | ASSAVSTYNEQF
NA | NA | TRBV4-3 | ASSQEMGDFEKLF
TRBD2 | NA | TRBV28 | ASSSLAGGYTDTQY
TRBD1 | NA | TRBV28 | ASMGQGPVNTEAF
TRBD2 | NA | TRBV6-5 | ATDSSGGYEQY
NA | NA | TRBV28 | ASSLRLKTYEQY
NA | NA | TRBV7-2 | ASSPRQEKETQY
NA | NA | TRBV5-1 | ASTAGGGSDTQY
NA | NA | TRBV10-3 | AISESLGKPQH
NA | NA | TRBV5-1 | ASSPGQREAF
NA | NA | TRBV29-1 | SVGAENYGYT
TRBD1 | NA | TRBV6-6 | ASSYQGGYTEAF
NA | once | TRBV7-6 | ASSWGMINNEQF
TRBD1 | NA | TRBV5-1 | ASSTGQGLYPDTQY
NA | NA | TRBV7-2 | ASSLQGGQPQH